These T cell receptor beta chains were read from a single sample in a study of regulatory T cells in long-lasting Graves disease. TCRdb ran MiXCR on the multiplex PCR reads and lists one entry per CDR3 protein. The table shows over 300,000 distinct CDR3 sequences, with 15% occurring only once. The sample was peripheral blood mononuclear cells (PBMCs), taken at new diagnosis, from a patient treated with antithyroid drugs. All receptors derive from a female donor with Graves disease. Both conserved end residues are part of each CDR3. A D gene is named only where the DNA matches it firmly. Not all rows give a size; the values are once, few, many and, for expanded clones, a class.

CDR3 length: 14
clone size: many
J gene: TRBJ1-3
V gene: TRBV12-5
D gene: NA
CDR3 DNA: TGTGCTAGTGCCCCATTTTACTCTGGAAACACCATATATTTT
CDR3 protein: CASAPFYSGNTIYF

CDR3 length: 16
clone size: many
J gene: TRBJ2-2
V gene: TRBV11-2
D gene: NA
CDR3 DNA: TGTGCCAGCAGCACTCTAGGGAGGGGGCAGGTCGGGGAGCTGTTTTTT
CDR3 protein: CASSTLGRGQVGELFF

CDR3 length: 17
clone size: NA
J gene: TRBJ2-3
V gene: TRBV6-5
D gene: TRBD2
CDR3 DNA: TGTGCCAGCAGTTACTCGTCGAATGCGGGGGGAACAGATACGCAGTATTTT
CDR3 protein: CASSYSSNAGGTDTQYF

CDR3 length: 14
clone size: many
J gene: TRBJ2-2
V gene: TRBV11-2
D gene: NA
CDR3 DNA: TGTGCCAGCAGCAGGGCCGGTAACACCGGGGAGCTGTTTTTT
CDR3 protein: CASSRAGNTGELFF

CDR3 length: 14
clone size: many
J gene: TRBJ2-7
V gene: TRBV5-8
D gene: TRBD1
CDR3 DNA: TGTGCCAGCAGCTTCCGGGACAGGGTCTACGAGCAGTACTTC
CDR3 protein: CASSFRDRVYEQYF

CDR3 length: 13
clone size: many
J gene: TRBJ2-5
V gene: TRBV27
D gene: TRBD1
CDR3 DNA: TGTGCCACTCTTGACAGGGTCGGGGAGACCCAGTACTTC
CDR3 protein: CATLDRVGETQYF

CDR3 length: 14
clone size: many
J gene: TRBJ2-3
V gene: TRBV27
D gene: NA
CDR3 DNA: TGTGCCAGCAGTCCCTCCCCAGCGGGAGATACGCAGTATTTT
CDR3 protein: CASSPSPAGDTQYF

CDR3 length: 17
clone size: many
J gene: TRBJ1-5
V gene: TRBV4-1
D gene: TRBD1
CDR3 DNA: TGCGCCAGCAGCCAAGATTGGGACAGGGGCATCCCTCAGCCCCAGCATTTT
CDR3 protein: CASSQDWDRGIPQPQHF

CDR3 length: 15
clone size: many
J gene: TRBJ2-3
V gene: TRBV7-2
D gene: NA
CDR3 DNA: TGTGCCAGCAGAAACCCGGGACTCAGCACAGATACGCAGTATTTT
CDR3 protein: CASRNPGLSTDTQYF

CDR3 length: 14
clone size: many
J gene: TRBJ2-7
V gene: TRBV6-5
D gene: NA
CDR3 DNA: TGTGCCAGCAGTTACTCAGTCCGCTCCTACGAGCAGTACTTC
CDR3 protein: CASSYSVRSYEQYF

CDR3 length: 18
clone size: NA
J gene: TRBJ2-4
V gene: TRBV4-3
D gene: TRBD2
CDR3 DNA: TGCGCCAGCAGCCAAGGACCGCGGGAGGCGCTAGCCAAAAACATTCAGTACTTC
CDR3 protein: CASSQGPREALAKNIQYF

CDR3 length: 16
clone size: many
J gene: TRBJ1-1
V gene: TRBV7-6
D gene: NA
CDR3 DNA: TGTGCCAGCAGACCTCCCTTCGGGGGCGGGAGCACTGAAGCTTTCTTT
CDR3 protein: CASRPPFGGGSTEAFF

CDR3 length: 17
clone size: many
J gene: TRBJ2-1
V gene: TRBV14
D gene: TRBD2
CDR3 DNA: TGTGCCAGCAGCCACCCCCCTCCTAGCGGGGCCTACAATGAGCAGTTCTTC
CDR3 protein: CASSHPPPSGAYNEQFF

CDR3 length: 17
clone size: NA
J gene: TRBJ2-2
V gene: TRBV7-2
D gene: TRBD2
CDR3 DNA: TGTGCCAGCAGCTTAGCGCTGGCGGGAGCGGGGACCGGGGAGCTGTTTTTT
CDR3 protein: CASSLALAGAGTGELFF

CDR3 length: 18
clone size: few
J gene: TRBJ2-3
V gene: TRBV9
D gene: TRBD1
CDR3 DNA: TGTGCCAGCAGCACCCGGACAGGGGGCGACACTTTGACAGATACGCAGTATTTT
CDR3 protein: CASSTRTGGDTLTDTQYF

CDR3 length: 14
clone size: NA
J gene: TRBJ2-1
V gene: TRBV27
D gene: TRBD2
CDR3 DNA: TGTGCCAGCAGTTCAGTCCTCCGGGAGGGTGAGCAGTTCTTC
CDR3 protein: CASSSVLREGEQFF

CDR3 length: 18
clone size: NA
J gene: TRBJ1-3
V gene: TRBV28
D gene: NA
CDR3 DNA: TGTGCCAGCACCAGCTACCCTTCAGGGTCTAGTCCTGGAAACACCATATATTTT
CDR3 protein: CASTSYPSGSSPGNTIYF

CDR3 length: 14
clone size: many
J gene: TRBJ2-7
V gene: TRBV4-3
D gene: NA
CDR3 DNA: TGCGCCAGCAGCCAAGATCATTCGACCTACGAGCAGTACTTC
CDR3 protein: CASSQDHSTYEQYF

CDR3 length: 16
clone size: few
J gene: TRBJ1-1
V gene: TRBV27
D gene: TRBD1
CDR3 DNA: TGTGCCAGCAGTTTTGTGGCAGGGGGCTATGACACTGAAGCTTTCTTT
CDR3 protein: CASSFVAGGYDTEAFF

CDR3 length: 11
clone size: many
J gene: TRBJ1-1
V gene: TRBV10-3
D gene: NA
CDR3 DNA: TGTGCCATCTGGGACGTAACTGAAGCTTTCTTT
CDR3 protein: CAIWDVTEAFF

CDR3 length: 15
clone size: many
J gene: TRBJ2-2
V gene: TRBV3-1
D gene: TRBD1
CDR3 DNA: TGTGCCAGCAGTCTCCGGGACAGGGGTACCGGGGAGCTGTTTTTT
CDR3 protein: CASSLRDRGTGELFF

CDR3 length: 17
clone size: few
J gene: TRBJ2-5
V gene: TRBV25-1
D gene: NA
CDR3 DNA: TGTGCCATCACTCTTCTCCGTGACACGGCCAGTGAGGAGACCCAGTACTTC
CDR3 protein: CAITLLRDTASEETQYF

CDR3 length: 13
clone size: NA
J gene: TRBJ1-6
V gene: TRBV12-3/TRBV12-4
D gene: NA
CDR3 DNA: TGTGCCAGCAGTCCTAGGGGAAATTCACCCCTCCACTTT
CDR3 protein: CASSPRGNSPLHF

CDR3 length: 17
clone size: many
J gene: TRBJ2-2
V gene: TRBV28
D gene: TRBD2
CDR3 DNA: TGTGCCAGCAGTTTAGTGGCGGGAGGGCCGGTCACCGGGGAGCTGTTTTTT
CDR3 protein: CASSLVAGGPVTGELFF

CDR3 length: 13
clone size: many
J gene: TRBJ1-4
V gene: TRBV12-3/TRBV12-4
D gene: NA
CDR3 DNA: TGTGCCAGCACCTCAACTCGGGGGGACGTTTTTTCTTTT
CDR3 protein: CASTSTRGDVFSF

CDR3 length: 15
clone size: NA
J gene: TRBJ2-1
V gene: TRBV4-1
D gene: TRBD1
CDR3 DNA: TGTGCCAGCAGCCATGGACAGGGGTTTAGCAATGAGCAGTTCTTC
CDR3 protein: CASSHGQGFSNEQFF

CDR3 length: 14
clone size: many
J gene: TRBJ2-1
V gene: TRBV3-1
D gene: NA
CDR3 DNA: TGTGCCAGCAGCCAAGGGTCACGAAGTAGTGAGCAGTTCTTC
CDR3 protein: CASSQGSRSSEQFF

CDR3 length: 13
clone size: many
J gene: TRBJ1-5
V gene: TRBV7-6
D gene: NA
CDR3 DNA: TGTGCCAGCACCCAGGGTCGCAATCAGCCCCAGCATTTT
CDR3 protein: CASTQGRNQPQHF

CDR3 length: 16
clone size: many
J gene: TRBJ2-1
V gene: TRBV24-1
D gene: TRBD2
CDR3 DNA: TGTGCCACCAGTGCCCTGCCGAGCGGGGGAAACAATGAGCAGTTCTTC
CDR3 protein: CATSALPSGGNNEQFF

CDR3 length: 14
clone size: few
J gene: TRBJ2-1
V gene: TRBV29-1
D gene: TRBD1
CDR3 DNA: TGCAGCGCCACCGGGACAGGGTCAGGCAATGAGCAGTTCTTC
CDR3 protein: CSATGTGSGNEQFF

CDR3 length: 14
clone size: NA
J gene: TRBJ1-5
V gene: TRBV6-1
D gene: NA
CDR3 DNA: TGTGCCAGCAGTCCGGGGACTAGCAATCAGCCCCAGCATTTT
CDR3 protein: CASSPGTSNQPQHF

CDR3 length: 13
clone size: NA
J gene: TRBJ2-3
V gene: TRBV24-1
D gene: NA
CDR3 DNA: TGTGCCACCAGTGATTTACGGGGAGATACGCAGTATTTT
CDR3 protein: CATSDLRGDTQYF

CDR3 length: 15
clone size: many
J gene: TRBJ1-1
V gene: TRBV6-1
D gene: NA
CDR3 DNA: TGTGCCAGCAGTGACCCGCCCAGGGGAGGCACTGAAGCTTTCTTT
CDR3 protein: CASSDPPRGGTEAFF

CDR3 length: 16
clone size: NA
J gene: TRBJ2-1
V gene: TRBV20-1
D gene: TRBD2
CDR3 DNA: TGCAGTGCTATGGCTGGGGCTAGCGGCGCACACAATGAGCAGTTCTTC
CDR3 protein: CSAMAGASGAHNEQFF

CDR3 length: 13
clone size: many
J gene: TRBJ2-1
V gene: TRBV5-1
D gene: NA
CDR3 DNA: TGCGCCAGCAGCTCTAGACCTACCAGTGAGCAGTTCTTC
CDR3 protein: CASSSRPTSEQFF

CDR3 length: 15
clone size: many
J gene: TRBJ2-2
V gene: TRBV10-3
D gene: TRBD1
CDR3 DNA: TGTGCCATCAGTGTCGACAGGGGGGACACCGGGGAGCTGTTTTTT
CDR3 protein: CAISVDRGDTGELFF

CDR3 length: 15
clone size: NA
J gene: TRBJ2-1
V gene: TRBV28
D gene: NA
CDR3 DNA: TGTGCCAGCCTTGGGCCGGGACAAGCTTACAATGAGCAGTTCTTC
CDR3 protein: CASLGPGQAYNEQFF

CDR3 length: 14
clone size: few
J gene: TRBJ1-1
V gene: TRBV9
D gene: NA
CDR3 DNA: TGTGCCAGCAGCGTAGACTTTGGGCTTGATGAAGCTTTCTTT
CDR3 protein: CASSVDFGLDEAFF

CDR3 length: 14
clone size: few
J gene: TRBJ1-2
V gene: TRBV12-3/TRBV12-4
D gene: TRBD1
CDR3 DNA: TGTGCCAGCAGTCCCGGACAGGGACCTCCTGGCTACACCTTC
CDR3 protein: CASSPGQGPPGYTF

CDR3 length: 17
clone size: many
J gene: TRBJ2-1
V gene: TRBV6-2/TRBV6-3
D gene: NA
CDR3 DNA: TGTGCCAGCAGTTACCCCTATCCAGGGTACTCCTACAATGAGCAGTTCTTC
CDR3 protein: CASSYPYPGYSYNEQFF

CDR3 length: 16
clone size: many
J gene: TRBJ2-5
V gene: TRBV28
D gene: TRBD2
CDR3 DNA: TGTGCCAGCAGACCGACTAGCGGGAGGGCCCAGGAGACCCAGTACTTC
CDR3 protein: CASRPTSGRAQETQYF

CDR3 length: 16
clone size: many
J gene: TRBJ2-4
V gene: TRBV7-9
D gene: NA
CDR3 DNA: TGTGCCAGCAGCTTAGGGCCCCGGGGGGCCAAAAACATTCAGTACTTC
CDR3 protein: CASSLGPRGAKNIQYF

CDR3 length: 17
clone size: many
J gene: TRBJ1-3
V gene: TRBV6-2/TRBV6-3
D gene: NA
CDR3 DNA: TGTGCCAGCAGTTACTCGAACCCACGCCGCTCTGGAAACACCATATATTTT
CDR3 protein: CASSYSNPRRSGNTIYF

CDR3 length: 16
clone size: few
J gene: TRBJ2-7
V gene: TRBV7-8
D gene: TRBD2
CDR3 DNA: TGTGCCAGCAGCTTATGGGGGCGGGAGGCCTCCTACGAGCAGTACTTC
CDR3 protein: CASSLWGREASYEQYF

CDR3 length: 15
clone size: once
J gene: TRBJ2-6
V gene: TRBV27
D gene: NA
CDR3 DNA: TGTGCCAGCAGCCAAATGGGGTCCGGGGCCAACGTCCTGACTTTC
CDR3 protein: CASSQMGSGANVLTF

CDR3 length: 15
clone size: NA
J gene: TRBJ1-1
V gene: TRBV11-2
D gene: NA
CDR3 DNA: TGTGCCAGCAGCTTAGATTGGGTTCAGTCGGCCAAAGCTTTCTTT
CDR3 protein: CASSLDWVQSAKAFF

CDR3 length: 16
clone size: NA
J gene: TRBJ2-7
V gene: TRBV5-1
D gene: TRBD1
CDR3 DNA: TGCGCCAGCAGCTTTACGGGACAGTCAATCTCCTACGAGCAGTACTTC
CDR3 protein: CASSFTGQSISYEQYF

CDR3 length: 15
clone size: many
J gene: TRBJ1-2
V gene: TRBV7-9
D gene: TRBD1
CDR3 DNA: TGTGCCAGCAGCCGAACAGGGGGCGCAGACTATGGCTACACCTTC
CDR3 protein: CASSRTGGADYGYTF

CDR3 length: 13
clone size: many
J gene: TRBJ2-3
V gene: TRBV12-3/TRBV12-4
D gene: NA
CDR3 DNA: TGTGCCACCACTCAGGGTGAGGCAGATACGCAGTATTTT
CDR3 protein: CATTQGEADTQYF

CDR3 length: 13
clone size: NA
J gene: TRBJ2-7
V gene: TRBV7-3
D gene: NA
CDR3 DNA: TGTGCCAGCAGCTTAATGGTAGGAGGAGAGCAGTACTTC
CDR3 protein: CASSLMVGGEQYF

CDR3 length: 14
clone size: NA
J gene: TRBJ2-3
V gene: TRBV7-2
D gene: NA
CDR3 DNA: TGTGCCAGCAGCCCATTGTCAGGCACAGATACGCAGTATTTT
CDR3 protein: CASSPLSGTDTQYF

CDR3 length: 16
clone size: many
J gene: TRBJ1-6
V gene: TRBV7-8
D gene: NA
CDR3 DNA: TGTGCCAGCAGCTTTAAGGACAGTTCATTTGGTTCACCCCTCCACTTT
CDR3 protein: CASSFKDSSFGSPLHF